This TCR beta chain was observed in a study of blood T cell repertoires in COVID-19. Study-level background: Specimens from acute and convalescent COVID-19 originated in the United States, Italy and Spain.

CDR3 size: 14 residues. V was shortened by 1 base and J by 0 bases, with 7 bases between the two germline ends. Germline CDR1 LGHNA, CDR2 YSLEER. Original methodology: Reference gene primer amplification yielded estimated nucleated cell counts. Some clones are missing from TCRdb's copy, which holds only in-frame ones; the method was immunoSEQ multiplex PCR. D and trimming were read from the DNA, whereas the V and J calls and clone size are those reported in that table. The table includes around 91,000 clones, 79% detected once. This clone was recorded only once. Additional DNA sequences in this sample encode the identical CDR3.

The sample comprised peripheral blood. This receptor was identified in a woman of 80 years or more with active or convalescent COVID-19. The genes are TRBV4-3 and TRBJ2-7; D is unresolved. CDR3 DNA: TGCGCCAGCAGCCAAGGCGCAGGCTCCTACGAGCAGTACTTC. Encoded protein: CASSQGAGSYEQYF.